These 11 T cell receptor beta chains came from one sample sequenced in a study of blood T cell repertoires in COVID-19. Sequencing used immunoSEQ multiplex PCR; TCRdb keeps in-frame clones, though not all of them. The sample records 100,000 to 110,000 clones, more than 85% being singletons. The sample comprised peripheral blood. The receptor source for this set is a man aged 25-45 years in a cohort sampled during active COVID-19.

The rearrangement uses TRBV5-6 and TRBJ2-7; 10 nucleotides agree with TRBD1. V lost 7 bases, J lost 3 bases, and 7 bases stayed unmatched. CDR1 and CDR2 (germline): SGHDT, YYEEEE. The CDR3 has 14 amino acids. The CDR3 bases are TGTGCCAGCGCGTCGGGACAGGGGATCTACGAGCAGTACTTC. This gives the protein CASASGQGIYEQYF.

The chain combines TRBV4-1 with TRBJ2-5; perhaps TRBD1 as D (5 bases). With 1 base removed from V and 0 bases from J, the gap between germline ends came to 9 bases. The germline CDR1 and CDR2 sequences are MGHRA and YSYEKL. This CDR3 has 15 residues. CDR3 coding DNA: TGCGCCAGCAGCCAAGGGGAAGGGGACCAAGAGACCCAGTACTTC. Translating it yields CASSQGEGDQETQYF.

The V call is TRBV7-2, the J call TRBJ1-1; D unresolved. There are 15 residues in the CDR3. The germline V and J ends were trimmed by 1 base and 4 bases, with 13 bases remaining between them. Per the germline V gene, CDR1 is SGHTA and CDR2 is FQGNSA. CDR3 DNA sequence: TGTGCCAGCAGCTTAGTAGGCGGAGCGGGCACTGAAGCTTTCTTT. Encoded protein: CASSLVGGAGTEAFF.

This sequence joins TRBV6-5 and TRBJ1-2; D unclear. Trimming cost V 6 bases and J 0 bases, with 14 bases left between them. CDR3 length equals 15 residues. Germline CDR1 MNHEY, CDR2 SVGAGI. This chain's CDR3 is CASSLETGSNYGYTF. The CDR3 DNA sequence: TGTGCCAGCAGCCTGGAGACGGGATCTAACTATGGCTACACCTTC.

This clone appeared a few times. The gene calls are TRBV2 and TRBJ1-5; 8 bases line up with TRBD1. Germline CDR1 SNHLY, CDR2 FYNNEI. V shed 6 bases, J shed 2 bases, and the junction held 6 bases outside the gene matches. This CDR3 has 15 residues. CDR3 in DNA: TGTGCCAGCAGGCGGACAGGGTCGGGCAATCAGCCCCAGCATTTT. Amino acid sequence: CASRRTGSGNQPQHF.

The genes are TRBV7-2 and TRBJ2-7, with D possibly matching TRBD2 (6 bases). Deletions cut 8 bases from V and 7 bases from J, with 18 bases between. This CDR3 spans 13 amino acids. CDR1 and CDR2 from the germline V gene are SGHTA and FQGNSA. The CDR3 DNA is TGTGCCAGCGGACCTCCCGCGGGGACGGAGCAGTACTTC. Amino acid sequence: CASGPPAGTEQYF. Using reference TRBV7-2 and TRBJ2-7 for the parts outside the CDR3, the full variable domain is GAGVSQSPSNKVTEKGKDVELRCDPISGHTALYWYRQSLGQGLEFLIYFQGNSAPDKSGLPSDRFSAERTGGSVSTLTIQRTQQEDSAVYLCASGPPAGTEQYFGPGTRLTVT.

This clone was detected a few times. V gene TRBV3-1 (or the pseudogene TRBV3-2) combines with J gene TRBJ2-7; 9 bases are shared with TRBD1. V trimming: 1 base; J trimming: 2 bases; junction bases outside the gene matches: 3. Germline CDR1 is LGHDT and CDR2 is YNNKEL (reference sequence). This CDR3 is 15 amino acids long. DNA of the CDR3: TGTGCCAGCAGCCAAGGCTGGGACAGGGCCTACGAGCAGTACTTC. It specifies CASSQGWDRAYEQYF.

The chain has TRBV7-2 and TRBJ2-6, with 8 bases fitting TRBD1. Germline V CDR1 and CDR2: SGHTA, FQGNSA. This CDR3 contains 18 residues. The J segment lost 2 bases and the V segment lost 5 bases, leaving 11 bases of the junction unmatched. CDR3 sequence: CASSKQAGGSTGANVLTF. For the CDR3, the DNA is TGTGCCAGCAGCAAGCAGGCAGGGGGCTCCACTGGGGCCAACGTCCTGACTTTC.

The CDR3 spells CASSLRGAGAPYEQYF. The DNA for the CDR3 is TGTGCCAGCAGTCTCCGAGGGGCGGGGGCCCCCTACGAGCAGTACTTC. This chain connects TRBV28 to TRBJ2-7; D possibly corresponds to TRBD2 (7 bases). The CDR3 is 16 amino acids. Germline V lookup: CDR1 MDHEN, CDR2 SYDVKM. V was trimmed by 5 bases and J by 2 bases, leaving 19 bases between them.

This sequence joins TRBV6-1 and TRBJ2-2, with 10 bases matching TRBD2. V lost 3 bases, J lost 5 bases, and 6 bases stayed unmatched. This CDR3 is built from 16 residues. Germline V gene data show CDR1 as MNHNS and CDR2 as SASEGT. The CDR3 region is CASSDRTSGGTGELFF. In nucleotides, the CDR3 is TGTGCCAGCAGTGACAGGACTAGCGGCGGGACCGGGGAGCTGTTTTTT.

The chain couples TRBV7-2 to TRBJ2-1; D unresolved. The ends were cut back, 1 base at V and 8 bases at J, with 3 bases in the middle. Germline CDR1 SGHTA, CDR2 FQGNSA. The CDR3 sequence is 11 residues long. CDR3: CASSLVYEQFF. Here the CDR3 DNA reads TGTGCCAGCAGCTTAGTCTATGAGCAGTTCTTC.